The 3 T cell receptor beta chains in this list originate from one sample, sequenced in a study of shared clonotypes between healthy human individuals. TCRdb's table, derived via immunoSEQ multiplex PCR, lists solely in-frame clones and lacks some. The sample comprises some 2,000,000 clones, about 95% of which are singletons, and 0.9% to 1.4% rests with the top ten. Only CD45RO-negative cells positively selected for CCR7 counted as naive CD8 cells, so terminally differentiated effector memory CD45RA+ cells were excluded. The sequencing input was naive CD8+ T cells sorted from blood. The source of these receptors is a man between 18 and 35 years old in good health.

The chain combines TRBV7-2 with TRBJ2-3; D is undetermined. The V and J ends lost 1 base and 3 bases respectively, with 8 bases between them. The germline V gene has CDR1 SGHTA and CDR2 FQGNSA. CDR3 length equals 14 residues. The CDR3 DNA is TGTGCCAGCAGCTTAGTTAGGGATACAGATACGCAGTATTTT. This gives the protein CASSLVRDTDTQYF.

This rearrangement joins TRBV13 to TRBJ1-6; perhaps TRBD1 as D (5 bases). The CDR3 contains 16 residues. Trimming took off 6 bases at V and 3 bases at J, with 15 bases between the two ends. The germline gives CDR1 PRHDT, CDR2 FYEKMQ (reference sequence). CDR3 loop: CASRAQGDYYNSPLHF. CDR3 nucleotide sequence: TGTGCCAGCAGAGCTCAGGGAGACTACTATAATTCACCCCTCCACTTT.

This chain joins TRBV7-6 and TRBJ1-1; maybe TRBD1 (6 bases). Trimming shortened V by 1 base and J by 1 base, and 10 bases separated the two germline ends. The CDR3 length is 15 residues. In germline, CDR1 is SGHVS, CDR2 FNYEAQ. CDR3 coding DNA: TGTGCCAGCAGCTTAGTCCGGGGGGCGAACACTGAAGCTTTCTTT. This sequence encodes CASSLVRGANTEAFF.